Below, one T cell receptor beta chain is given with its context. The CDR3 length is 14 residues. The trim removed 4 bases at V and 8 bases at J, leaving 10 bases unmatched. The germline gives CDR1 MNHEY, CDR2 SMNVEV (reference sequence). This record comes from a study of blood T cell repertoires in COVID-19. Study information: Samples representing acute and convalescent COVID-19 were sourced from the United States, Italy and Spain.

Generated by immunoSEQ multiplex PCR, the TCRdb table keeps only in-frame clones and is missing some. Of 500,000 to 600,000 clones listed, around nine tenths are singletons. Sequencing was carried out using peripheral blood. The clonotype comes from a woman aged 50 to 60 with COVID-19, enrolled during active disease. The V and J genes are TRBV27 and TRBJ1-2; 7 bases are shared with TRBD1. CDR3 in amino acids: CASSSIRQGGGYTF. The CDR3 DNA follows: TGTGCCAGCAGTTCGATTCGACAGGGAGGAGGCTACACCTTC.